These 21 T cell receptor beta chains were sequenced from one sample in a study of blood T cell repertoires in COVID-19. Only in-frame clones appear in the TCRdb table, and some are missing; sequencing was by immunoSEQ multiplex PCR. The table lists 300,000 to 400,000 clones, about 85% of them singletons. The specimen was PBMCs or T cells enriched from blood (not recorded which). The receptors derive from a woman in her twenties or thirties who had been exposed to COVID-19.

The rearrangement uses TRBV30 and TRBJ2-3; 16 positions match TRBD2. This CDR3 has 18 amino acids. Germline V gene data show CDR1 as GTSNPN and CDR2 as SVGIG (reference sequence). Trimming removed 3 bases from V and 4 bases from J; junction bases left unmatched: 10. The DNA of the CDR3 is TGTGCCTGGAGCGATGGGACTAGCGGGGGGGCTCGCGCAGATACGCAGTATTTT. Translation: CAWSDGTSGGARADTQYF.

The chain combines TRBV2 with TRBJ1-2; D gene ambiguous. Deletions cut 7 bases from V and 0 bases from J, with 12 bases between. CDR1 and CDR2 from the germline V gene are SNHLY and FYNNEI. The CDR3 is 14 amino acids. The CDR3 DNA reads as TGTGCCAGCATTGGTGACATAACTAACTATGGCTACACCTTC. Translation gives CASIGDITNYGYTF.

This clone was detected a few times. This chain joins TRBV5-1 and TRBJ1-1, with D maybe TRBD1 (6 bases). CDR3 length: 14 amino acids. CDR1 is SGHRS and CDR2 is YFSETQ in the germline V gene. V gave up 3 bases and J gave up 7 bases, with 16 bases separating them. The CDR3 DNA reads TGCGCCAGCAGCTCCAAACAGGGAGGGCTTGAAGCTTTCTTT. It translates to CASSSKQGGLEAFF.

The chain employs TRBV7-3 and TRBJ2-5; perhaps TRBD2 as D (6 bases). The V end lost 2 bases, the J end lost 5 bases, and 12 bases lay between the germline ends. The CDR3 length is 14 residues. CDR1 is SGHTA, CDR2 FQGTGA, per germline. The CDR3 bases are TGTGCCAGCAGCTTAGGGACTTTAGGGGAGACCCAGTACTTC. Amino acids: CASSLGTLGETQYF.

The V and J genes are TRBV28 and TRBJ2-1; D call uncertain. Germline CDR1 and CDR2: MDHEN and SYDVKM. The length of the CDR3 is 11 residues. V lost 3 bases and J 7 bases, leaving 4 bases between the germline ends. The CDR3: CASSFANEQFF. DNA of the CDR3: TGTGCCAGCAGTTTTGCGAATGAGCAGTTCTTC.

The V and J genes are TRBV6-5 and TRBJ2-2; D ambiguous. The CDR3 has 14 residues. Deletions cut 1 base from V and 1 base from J, with 4 bases between. Germline CDR1 and CDR2: MNHEY and SVGAGI. The DNA of the CDR3 is TGTGCCAGCAGTTACTTGCGGAACACCGGGGAGCTGTTTTTT. Protein product: CASSYLRNTGELFF.

J is TRBJ2-7 and V is TRBV19; TRBD1 might be the D (6 bases). The CDR3 runs 12 residues. Germline V gene data show CDR1 as LNHDA and CDR2 as SQIVND (reference sequence). The V and J ends lost 8 bases and 5 bases respectively, with 13 bases between them. The CDR3 DNA follows: TGTGCCAGTGGTCAGAGGGGGAACGAGCAGTACTTC. Translated, it gives CASGQRGNEQYF.

The chain has TRBV28 and TRBJ2-7; perhaps TRBD1 as D (6 bases). Deletions cut 4 bases from V and 2 bases from J, with 12 bases between. There are 14 residues in the CDR3. The V gene's germline CDR1 is MDHEN and CDR2 SYDVKM. Here the CDR3 DNA reads TGTGCCAGCAGTTCACCAGGGGAGACCTACGAGCAGTACTTC. As protein: CASSSPGETYEQYF.

V usage is TRBV3-1 (or the pseudogene TRBV3-2) and J usage is TRBJ1-2; D might be TRBD1 (6 bases). The CDR3 contains 16 residues. Trimming took 1 base from V and 4 from J, leaving 16 bases between them. CDR1 and CDR2 from the germline V gene are LGHDT and YNNKEL (reference sequence). The chain's CDR3 is CASSQGVGGQGYGYTF. CDR3 nucleotides: TGTGCCAGCAGCCAAGGCGTAGGGGGACAAGGCTATGGCTACACCTTC.

The chain recombines TRBV5-4 with TRBJ2-7; a possible D gene is TRBD1 (6 bases). The CDR3 has 16 amino acids. Germline CDR1 SGHNT, CDR2 YYREEE (reference sequence). V was pared by 1 base and J by 6 bases, with 20 bases between. CDR3 sequence (DNA): TGTGCCAGCAGCTTGACTGACAGGAGCCGATGGGGCGAGCAGTACTTC. Its protein is CASSLTDRSRWGEQYF. Full variable domain (rest looked up from reference TRBV5-4 and TRBJ2-7): ETGVTQSPTHLIKTRGQQVTLRCSSQSGHNTVSWYQQALGQGPQFIFQYYREEENGRGNFPPRFSGLQFPNYSSELNVNALELDDSALYLCASSLTDRSRWGEQYFGPGTRLTVT.

This clone was seen only once. This rearrangement joins TRBV9 to TRBJ1-4; D gene ambiguous. The CDR3 covers 15 residues. V gave up 0 bases and J gave up 7 bases, with 13 bases separating them. Germline V gene sequence: CDR1 SGDLS, CDR2 YYNGEE. The CDR3 region has the DNA TGTGCCAGCAGCGTAGATGTCAGCGGGAGTGAAAAACTGTTTTTT. Its translation is CASSVDVSGSEKLFF. The whole variable domain, filled in from reference TRBV9 and TRBJ1-4, reads DSGVTQTPKHLITATGQRVTLRCSPRSGDLSVYWYQQSLDQGLQFLIQYYNGEERAKGNILERFSAQQFPDLHSELNLSSLELGDSALYFCASSVDVSGSEKLFFGSGTQLSVL.

V and J are TRBV19 and TRBJ2-7; 14 nucleotides line up with TRBD2. The CDR3 runs 17 residues. CDR1 and CDR2 (germline): LNHDA, SQIVND (reference sequence). V lost 7 bases, J lost 0 bases, and 8 bases stayed unmatched. The CDR3 DNA reads TGTGCCAGTAACCCGGGACTAGCGGGAGCCGTCTCCTACGAGCAGTACTTC. This codes for CASNPGLAGAVSYEQYF.

This clone was counted once. The J gene is TRBJ1-2, the V gene TRBV5-8; tentative D call: TRBD1 (5 bases). Looked up from germline, CDR1 is SGHTS and CDR2 is YDEGEE. Trimming removed 5 bases from V and 0 bases from J, with 11 bases in between. The CDR3 extends over 14 amino acids. The CDR3: CASSRGVPNYGYTF. For the CDR3, the DNA is TGTGCCAGCAGTCGGGGGGTTCCTAACTATGGCTACACCTTC.

The chain couples TRBV6-5 to TRBJ2-3, with D tentatively TRBD2 (5 bases). CDR1 and CDR2 (germline): MNHEY, SVGAGI. The germline V and J ends were trimmed by 4 bases and 0 bases, with 11 bases remaining between them. The CDR3 contains 15 residues. CDR3 in amino acids: CASSLSGFSTDTQYF. In DNA, the CDR3 is TGTGCCAGCAGTTTAAGCGGCTTTAGCACAGATACGCAGTATTTT.

On this clone itself: This sequence may be a read error, since a much larger clone differs from it by one base. This sample includes further DNA sequences coding for the same CDR3. The rearrangement uses TRBV7-3 and TRBJ1-1; no firm D call. The CDR3 spans 13 residues. The germline CDR1 and CDR2 sequences are SGHTA and FQGTGA. Trimming pared 5 bases from V and 1 base from J, leaving 8 bases between. This CDR3 is CASSTQENTEAFF. As DNA, the CDR3 is TGTGCCAGCAGCACCCAGGAGAACACTGAAGCTTTCTTT. The whole variable domain, remainder taken from reference TRBV7-3 and TRBJ1-1, is GAGVSQTPSNKVTEKGKYVELRCDPISGHTALYWYRQSLGQGPEFLIYFQGTGAADDSGLPNDRFFAVRPEGSVSTLKIQRTERGDSAVYLCASSTQENTEAFFGQGTRLTVV.

This chain links TRBV6-2 or TRBV6-3 with TRBJ2-1, with D possibly being TRBD1 (6 bases). V was shortened by 6 bases and J by 8 bases, with 14 bases between the two germline ends. The CDR3 consists of 13 residues. The V gene's germline CDR1 is MNHEY and CDR2 SVGEGT. CDR3 amino acids: CASSLQGADEQFF. CDR3 DNA sequence: TGTGCCAGCAGCCTACAGGGTGCCGATGAGCAGTTCTTC.

The chain is built from TRBV19 and TRBJ1-3, with D hard to call. CDR1 and CDR2 (germline): LNHDA, SQIVND (reference sequence). The CDR3 loop spans 15 amino acids. V was cut by 2 bases and J by 0 bases, with 8 bases left in between. The CDR3 DNA is TGTGCCAGTAGTATAAGCCCCAACTCTGGAAACACCATATATTTT. Its protein product is CASSISPNSGNTIYF.

The chain couples TRBV4-1 to TRBJ1-2; 10 nucleotides agree with TRBD1. The CDR3 is made up of 15 amino acids. Trimming at V came to 0 bases and at J to 7 bases, leaving 5 bases not matched to a gene. Per the germline V gene, CDR1 is MGHRA and CDR2 is YSYEKL. The CDR3: CASSQDAGQGTGYTF. CDR3 nucleotides: TGCGCCAGCAGCCAAGATGCGGGACAGGGGACTGGCTACACCTTC.

The rearrangement links TRBV13 to TRBJ2-3, with 11 positions matching TRBD1. Trimming removed 4 bases from V and 6 bases from J; junction bases left unmatched: 6. CDR1 PRHDT and CDR2 FYEKMQ come from the germline V gene (reference sequence). The CDR3 sequence is 15 residues long. CDR3 residues: CASSSGQGATDTQYF. CDR3 in DNA: TGTGCCAGCAGCTCAGGACAGGGGGCAACGGATACGCAGTATTTT.

The chain links TRBV3-1 (or the pseudogene TRBV3-2) to TRBJ1-1; 7 positions match TRBD1. Germline V CDR1 and CDR2: LGHDT, YNNKEL (reference sequence). The ends lost 1 base at V and 13 bases at J; junction bases unmatched: 12. This CDR3 is built from 14 residues. Here the CDR3 DNA reads TGTGCCAGCAGCCAAGGTCCAGGACAGGAGAAGATTTTCTTT. Translated, it gives CASSQGPGQEKIFF.

The chain combines TRBV28 with TRBJ1-1; D remains ambiguous. The germline V and J ends were trimmed by 4 bases and 1 base, with 10 bases remaining between them. The CDR3 has 14 amino acids. Germline lookup yields CDR1 MDHEN and CDR2 SYDVKM. CDR3 amino acids: CASSSFGQNTEAFF. CDR3 bases: TGTGCCAGCAGTTCCTTTGGCCAGAACACTGAAGCTTTCTTT.